Below are 30 T cell receptor beta chains sequenced from a single sample in a study of T cell responses to AZD1222 COVID-19 vaccine. Only in-frame clones appear in the TCRdb table, and some are missing; sequencing was by immunoSEQ multiplex PCR. The sample lists 140,000 to 150,000 clones; over 75% were seen once. Source: peripheral blood, taken on day 0 of AZD1222 vaccination. These receptors came from an adult in good health.

The chain links TRBV2 to TRBJ1-1, with TRBD1 matching 8 bases. Germline lookup yields CDR1 SNHLY and CDR2 FYNNEI. The CDR3 is 14 amino acids. J was trimmed by 5 bases and V by 8 bases; bases with no gene match: 10. CDR3 sequence (DNA): TGTGCCAGCGGATTAGGACAGGGAGGGACTGAAGCTTTCTTT. Translating it yields CASGLGQGGTEAFF.

About this clone: The sample holds other DNA sequences that translate to the same CDR3. The chain combines TRBV30 with TRBJ1-3; D not certain. V was pared by 0 bases and J by 0 bases, with 3 bases between. The CDR3 has 13 residues. Germline CDR1 and CDR2: GTSNPN and SVGIG (reference sequence). The CDR3 DNA sequence: TGTGCCTGGAGTGTTGGCTCTGGAAACACCATATATTTT. Protein: CAWSVGSGNTIYF.

V gene TRBV9 combines with J gene TRBJ1-6; D uncertain. Trimming took 0 bases from V and 9 from J, leaving 10 bases between them. The CDR3 contains 14 residues. CDR1 is SGDLS, CDR2 YYNGEE, per germline. The CDR3 is CASSVEIASSPLHF. The CDR3 nucleotides read TGTGCCAGCAGCGTAGAGATTGCAAGTTCACCCCTCCACTTT.

J is TRBJ1-2 and V is TRBV12-3 or TRBV12-4; tentatively, D is TRBD1 (5 bases). The CDR3 is 12 residues long. The V end lost 7 bases, the J end lost 8 bases, and 14 bases lay between the germline ends. CDR3 sequence reads: CASTSRGEGYTF. Here the CDR3 DNA reads TGTGCCAGCACCTCTCGGGGGGAAGGCTACACCTTC.

The gene calls are TRBV9 and TRBJ2-7; no reliable D call. There are 15 residues in the CDR3. The V gene's germline CDR1 is SGDLS and CDR2 YYNGEE. V was pared by 0 bases and J by 6 bases, with 16 bases between. The CDR3 sequence: CASSVAVAGVGEQYF. The CDR3 nucleotides read TGTGCCAGCAGCGTAGCAGTGGCTGGGGTGGGCGAGCAGTACTTC. Variable domain in full (rest from reference TRBV9 and TRBJ2-7): DSGVTQTPKHLITATGQRVTLRCSPRSGDLSVYWYQQSLDQGLQFLIQYYNGEERAKGNILERFSAQQFPDLHSELNLSSLELGDSALYFCASSVAVAGVGEQYFGPGTRLTVT.

The chain links TRBV6-5 to TRBJ1-6, with D uncertain. The V end lost 2 bases, the J end lost 4 bases, and 6 bases lay between the germline ends. Germline V gives CDR1 MNHEY, CDR2 SVGAGI. This CDR3 contains 14 residues. This CDR3 reads CASSYRRYNSPLHF. The CDR3 DNA sequence: TGTGCCAGCAGTTACCGCCGGTATAATTCACCCCTCCACTTT.

The V gene is TRBV5-4, the J gene TRBJ2-2; 11 nucleotides align to TRBD1. Germline loops: CDR1 SGHNT, CDR2 YYREEE (reference sequence). Trimming cost V 4 bases and J 9 bases; bases outside gene matches: 11. This CDR3 has 16 amino acids. The CDR3 reads CASSPPGQGGPRELFF. CDR3 sequence (DNA): TGTGCCAGCAGCCCCCCGGGACAGGGGGGCCCGCGGGAGCTGTTTTTT.

Turning to this clone: Its ends do not fully match the called genes, so a read error is possible. DNA for the CDR3: TGTGCCAGCAGTGACTCGGGGTACACTGAAGCTTTCTTT. Translation gives CASSDSGYTEAFF. This chain connects TRBV6-5 to TRBJ1-1, with D unresolved. Germline values: CDR1 MNHEY, CDR2 SVGAGI. The CDR3 loop spans 13 amino acids.

The V call is TRBV18, the J call TRBJ1-2; TRBD1 matches at 9 bases. V was pared by 3 bases and J by 5 bases, with 7 bases of the junction left unmatched. CDR3 length: 15 amino acids. CDR1 and CDR2 from the germline V gene are KGHSH and LQKENI. Written as DNA, the CDR3 is TGTGCCAGCTCACCCGGGACAGGGAATGGGTATGGCTACACCTTC. Its protein product is CASSPGTGNGYGYTF. The whole variable domain, remainder taken from reference TRBV18 and TRBJ1-2, is NAGVMQNPRHLVRRRGQEARLRCSPMKGHSHVYWYRQLPEEGLKFMVYLQKENIIDESGMPKERFSAEFPKEGPSILRIQQVVRGDSAAYFCASSPGTGNGYGYTFGSGTRLTVV.

This chain connects TRBV18 to TRBJ2-7; D is undetermined. V was pared by 0 bases and J by 2 bases, with 8 bases between. This CDR3 has 14 amino acids. Germline CDR1 reads KGHSH; CDR2 reads LQKENI. CDR3 loop: CASSPPWAPYEQYF. The CDR3 bases are TGTGCCAGCTCACCACCGTGGGCCCCCTACGAGCAGTACTTC.

The chain uses TRBV10-3 and TRBJ1-1; the D gene is possibly TRBD1 (6 bases). CDR3 length equals 14 residues. V gave up 6 bases and J gave up 8 bases, with 19 bases separating them. The V gene's germline CDR1 is ENHRY and CDR2 SYGVKD. CDR3 bases: TGTGCCATCAGCCCCTTAGGGGGGGTGACAGAAGCTTTCTTT. This gives the protein CAISPLGGVTEAFF.

This clone was picked up a small number of times. At the DNA level, this CDR3 is encoded by other sequences in the same sample as well. V and J are TRBV18 and TRBJ1-1; unclear D gene. The CDR3 spans 11 residues. V lost 2 bases to trimming and J lost 2 bases, with 0 bases between them. Germline V gene data show CDR1 as KGHSH and CDR2 as LQKENI. The CDR3 region has the DNA TGTGCCAGCTCACCAAACACTGAAGCTTTCTTT. Translation gives CASSPNTEAFF.

This sequence joins TRBV24-1 and TRBJ2-1; 9 bases agree with TRBD1. V lost 8 bases, J lost 9 bases, and 19 bases stayed unmatched. Germline CDR1 reads KGHDR; CDR2 reads SFDVKD. The CDR3 contains 17 residues. The CDR3 DNA sequence: TGTGCCACCAAAGATCGAGGGACAGGGTACCCACTGCTTGAGCAGTTCTTC. Residues: CATKDRGTGYPLLEQFF.

A few counts support this clone. Other DNA sequences of this sample code for an identical CDR3. V gene TRBV18 combines with J gene TRBJ2-5; no definite D call. Germline CDR1 and CDR2: KGHSH and LQKENI. V lost 4 bases and J 2 bases, leaving 2 bases between the germline ends. The CDR3 totals 11 residues. CDR3 in DNA: TGTGCCAGCTCACTGCAAGAGACCCAGTACTTC. Translated: CASSLQETQYF.

The chain carries TRBV7-9 and TRBJ2-3; D not resolved. The V and J ends lost 5 bases and 5 bases respectively, with 14 bases between them. CDR1 and CDR2 (germline): SEHNR, FQNEAQ (reference sequence). The CDR3 covers 14 residues. The DNA of the CDR3 is TGTGCCAGCAGCCCCCCTTTAGATCAAGATACGCAGTATTTT. It translates to CASSPPLDQDTQYF.

This clone was seen only a few times. The chain joins TRBV19 to TRBJ2-7, with D uncertain. This CDR3 has 13 residues. Germline V gene sequence: CDR1 LNHDA, CDR2 SQIVND (reference sequence). Deletions cut 3 bases from V and 0 bases from J, with 6 bases between. Written as DNA, the CDR3 is TGTGCCAGTAGTATGGCGGTCTCCTACGAGCAGTACTTC. Protein: CASSMAVSYEQYF.

The chain carries TRBV19 and TRBJ2-1; possibly TRBD2 for D (5 bases). The V and J ends lost 7 bases and 5 bases respectively, with 15 bases between them. The germline gives CDR1 LNHDA, CDR2 SQIVND (reference sequence). This CDR3 spans 14 amino acids. CDR3 region: CASTPSWENNEQFF. CDR3 bases: TGTGCCAGTACCCCTAGCTGGGAGAACAATGAGCAGTTCTTC.

The chain combines TRBV11-3 with TRBJ2-3; 7 bases map to TRBD1. The germline gives CDR1 SGHNT, CDR2 YENEEA. This CDR3 is built from 15 residues. The junction had 6 bases not matched to a gene; V was cut back by 4 bases and J by 2 bases. CDR3 coding DNA: TGTGCCAGCAGCTCAGGACAGGCTTACACAGATACGCAGTATTTT. It translates to CASSSGQAYTDTQYF.

The rearrangement links TRBV5-1 to TRBJ1-3, with TRBD1 matching 9 bases. Unmatched junction bases numbered 4, after V lost 4 bases and J lost 2 bases. CDR1 and CDR2 from the germline V gene are SGHRS and YFSETQ. This CDR3 is built from 15 residues. CDR3 nucleotides: TGCGCCAGCAGCCCCAGGACAGGGGCTGGAAACACCATATATTTT. Translating gives CASSPRTGAGNTIYF.

The V and J genes are TRBV7-8 and TRBJ2-6; D gene ambiguous. V lost 1 base and J lost 2, with 6 bases in between. The CDR3 totals 15 residues. Germline V lookup: CDR1 SGHVS, CDR2 FQNEAQ. The CDR3 DNA sequence: TGTGCCAGCAGCTTAGGGGTGACTGGGGCCAACGTCCTGACTTTC. Its translation: CASSLGVTGANVLTF.

The V gene is TRBV11-2, the J gene TRBJ2-3, with a weak D call TRBD2 (6 bases). This CDR3 region has 13 residues. Trimming took off 5 bases at V and 6 bases at J, with 12 bases between the two ends. Germline CDR1 SGHAT, CDR2 FQNNGV. In DNA, the CDR3 is TGTGCCAGCAGCCAGGCGGGGCCGGATACGCAGTATTTT. Encoded protein: CASSQAGPDTQYF.

This rearrangement joins TRBV5-4 to TRBJ2-3, with 8 bases aligning to TRBD1. Germline V CDR1 and CDR2: SGHNT, YYREEE (reference sequence). The junction had 7 bases not matched to a gene; V was cut back by 4 bases and J by 6 bases. The CDR3 is 14 amino acids. Written as DNA, the CDR3 is TGTGCCAGCAGCACGCAGGGGGCGTGGGATACGCAGTATTTT. This sequence encodes CASSTQGAWDTQYF. The full variable domain, completed using reference TRBV5-4 and TRBJ2-3, is ETGVTQSPTHLIKTRGQQVTLRCSSQSGHNTVSWYQQALGQGPQFIFQYYREEENGRGNFPPRFSGLQFPNYSSELNVNALELDDSALYLCASSTQGAWDTQYFGPGTRLTVL.

The genes are TRBV11-2 and TRBJ2-7, with D unclear. Germline V gives CDR1 SGHAT, CDR2 FQNNGV. V lost 3 bases, J lost 0 bases, and 9 bases lay in between. CDR3 size: 14 residues. DNA for the CDR3: TGTGCCAGCAGCTTCTCGGAAAGCTCCTACGAGCAGTACTTC. The encoded protein is CASSFSESSYEQYF.

This clone was observed a few times. This rearrangement joins TRBV5-4 to TRBJ2-3; 8 nucleotides line up with TRBD2. In germline, CDR1 is SGHNT, CDR2 YYREEE (reference sequence). The CDR3 is 16 residues long. V trimming: 4 bases; J trimming: 2 bases; junction bases outside the gene matches: 9. The CDR3 protein is CASSQPERGTTDTQYF. Here the CDR3 DNA reads TGTGCCAGCAGCCAGCCGGAGCGGGGGACCACAGATACGCAGTATTTT.

J is TRBJ1-4 and V is TRBV6-6; weak D call: TRBD1 (5 bases). This CDR3 comprises 15 residues. V shed 0 bases and J shed 8 bases, with 13 bases lying between them. Germline V gives CDR1 MNHNY, CDR2 SVGAGI (reference sequence). For the CDR3, the DNA is TGTGCCAGCAGTTACTCGCCCGGGGCGGGGGAAAAACTGTTTTTT. Its protein product is CASSYSPGAGEKLFF.

The chain has TRBV10-1 and TRBJ1-4; D unresolved. Germline V gene data show CDR1 as WNHNN and CDR2 as SYGVQD (reference sequence). The CDR3 loop spans 14 amino acids. V was shortened by 0 bases and J by 5 bases, with 7 bases between the two germline ends. CDR3 sequence: CASSESSSNEKLFF. DNA of the CDR3: TGCGCCAGCAGTGAGTCGTCCAGCAATGAAAAACTGTTTTTT.

The V gene is TRBV3-1 (or the pseudogene TRBV3-2), the J gene TRBJ1-3; no clear D. V lost 1 base, J lost 3 bases, and 7 bases lay in between. This CDR3 spans 14 amino acids. Germline loops: CDR1 LGHDT, CDR2 YNNKEL (reference sequence). As DNA, the CDR3 is TGTGCCAGCAGCCAAGTAGGGAATGGAAACACCATATATTTT. This translates into CASSQVGNGNTIYF.

The CDR3 here is CASSPGQGTYYGYTF. The CDR3 DNA follows: TGTGCCAGCAGTCCCGGACAGGGGACCTACTATGGCTACACCTTC. The chain recombines TRBV27 with TRBJ1-2, with 9 bases identical to TRBD1. The germline gives CDR1 MNHEY, CDR2 SMNVEV (reference sequence). This CDR3 has 15 residues. Trimming took 5 bases from V and 3 from J; bases not matched to a gene: 7.

The chain uses TRBV6-5 and TRBJ1-2; TRBD1 is a possible D gene (6 bases). V was cut by 6 bases and J by 4 bases, with 12 bases left in between. This CDR3 comprises 13 residues. Germline CDR1 is MNHEY and CDR2 is SVGAGI. CDR3 residues: CASSPRDIYGYTF. The CDR3 DNA reads as TGTGCCAGCAGCCCCCGGGACATCTATGGCTACACCTTC.

The J gene is TRBJ2-1, the V gene TRBV24-1; the D gene is possibly TRBD2 (5 bases). The ends were cut back, 3 bases at V and 4 bases at J, with 12 bases in the middle. The CDR3 runs to 15 residues. CDR1 is KGHDR, CDR2 SFDVKD, per germline. This chain's CDR3 is CATSDPRTGYNEQFF. CDR3 DNA sequence: TGTGCCACCAGTGATCCCCGGACGGGATACAATGAGCAGTTCTTC.